The 27 T cell receptor beta chains listed next were all sequenced from one sample in a study of T cell responses to AZD1222 COVID-19 vaccine. The method was immunoSEQ multiplex PCR; TCRdb's version includes in-frame clones alone and lacks a portion of them. Its table lists more than 110,000 clones. Sequenced input: peripheral blood. The receptors were sampled from an adult in good health.

The chain's CDR3 is CASSTHGIYGYTF. The DNA of the CDR3 is TGTGCCAGCAGCACCCACGGGATCTATGGCTACACCTTC. The V gene is TRBV6-5, the J gene TRBJ1-2; D remains ambiguous. Germline lookup yields CDR1 MNHEY and CDR2 SVGAGI. The ends were cut back, 6 bases at V and 4 bases at J, with 12 bases in the middle. The CDR3 runs to 13 residues.

The rearrangement joins TRBV5-1 to TRBJ1-2; unclear D gene. Germline V CDR1 and CDR2: SGHRS, YFSETQ. The V and J ends lost 4 bases and 2 bases respectively, with 12 bases between them. The CDR3 contains 14 residues. CDR3 sequence: CASSPTTVNYGYTF. The CDR3 DNA reads as TGCGCCAGCAGCCCCACGACGGTGAACTATGGCTACACCTTC. The full variable domain, its missing parts supplied by reference TRBV5-1 and TRBJ1-2, is KAGVTQTPRYLIKTRGQQVTLSCSPISGHRSVSWYQQTPGQGLQFLFEYFSETQRNKGNFPGRFSGRQFSNSRSEMNVSTLELGDSALYLCASSPTTVNYGYTFGSGTRLTVV.

The chain couples TRBV5-1 to TRBJ2-1; D is tentatively TRBD1 or TRBD2 (6 bases each). Germline V gene sequence: CDR1 SGHRS, CDR2 YFSETQ. The CDR3 loop spans 14 amino acids. V lost 4 bases and J 1 base, leaving 9 bases between the germline ends. CDR3 loop: CASSPGASYNEQFF. The CDR3 DNA reads TGCGCCAGCAGCCCGGGGGCTTCCTACAATGAGCAGTTCTTC.

This chain connects TRBV14 to TRBJ2-5, with TRBD2 matching 11 bases. V shed 4 bases and J 2 bases; nucleotides not matched to a gene: 6. The CDR3 spans 16 residues. CDR1 is SGHDN, CDR2 FVKESK, per germline. CDR3 nucleotides: TGTGCCAGCAGCCCTACGACTAGCGGGGAACAAGAGACCCAGTACTTC. Amino acids: CASSPTTSGEQETQYF.

The chain carries TRBV7-6 and TRBJ2-7; 10 positions agree with TRBD1. The CDR3 spans 15 residues. CDR1 and CDR2 from the germline V gene are SGHVS and FNYEAQ. Germline trimming cut 5 bases from V and 0 bases from J; bases unmatched to any gene: 4. For the CDR3, the DNA is TGTGCCAGCAGCACGGGACAGGGGAGCTCCTACGAGCAGTACTTC. It encodes CASSTGQGSSYEQYF.

V gene TRBV7-2 combines with J gene TRBJ1-2; unclear D gene. Trimming left V 5 bases short and J 8 bases short, with 9 bases between. The CDR3 runs 11 residues. The germline V gene has CDR1 SGHTA and CDR2 FQGNSA. CDR3 DNA sequence: TGTGCCAGCAGCCCCGACGTAGGCTACACCTTC. This gives the protein CASSPDVGYTF.

The chain combines TRBV6-6 with TRBJ2-2; TRBD1 matches at 11 bases. V was clipped by 5 bases and J by 6 bases; unmatched bases: 5. This CDR3 has 15 amino acids. Germline CDR1 MNHNY, CDR2 SVGAGI (reference sequence). CDR3 in amino acids: CASSTRTGGSGELFF. The CDR3 region has the DNA TGTGCCAGCAGTACCCGGACAGGGGGCTCCGGGGAGCTGTTTTTT.

To note about this clone: The junction departs from germline at one end; a sequencing error may be responsible. The rearrangement joins TRBV5-1 to TRBJ2-3; 9 bases line up with TRBD2. The V gene's germline CDR1 is SGHRS and CDR2 YFSETQ. The length of the CDR3 is 16 residues. The CDR3 DNA follows: TGCGCCAGCAGCTCAACAGCGGGGGGTAGCACAGATGCGCAGTATTTT. It specifies CASSSTAGGSTDAQYF.

The chain combines TRBV6-5 with TRBJ1-2; D uncertain. The V end lost 0 bases, the J end lost 2 bases, and 4 bases lay between the germline ends. This CDR3 region has 13 residues. The germline CDR1 and CDR2 sequences are MNHEY and SVGAGI. DNA of the CDR3: TGTGCCAGCAGTTACTCTCCGAACTATGGCTACACCTTC. Translating gives CASSYSPNYGYTF.

This sequence joins TRBV11-2 and TRBJ2-3; 10 nucleotides match TRBD1. In germline, CDR1 is SGHAT, CDR2 FQNNGV. CDR3 length: 14 amino acids. V lost 5 bases to trimming and J lost 5 bases; unmatched junction nucleotides: 4. This CDR3 reads CASSGDRGGDTQYF. Written as DNA, the CDR3 is TGTGCCAGCAGCGGGGACAGGGGAGGAGATACGCAGTATTTT.

This chain links TRBV19 with TRBJ2-2; no firm D call. The V end was cut by 3 bases, the J end by 3 bases, with 14 bases between. Per the germline V gene, CDR1 is LNHDA and CDR2 is SQIVND (reference sequence). There are 16 residues in the CDR3. CDR3 loop: CASSMPGAWYTGELFF. The CDR3 region has the DNA TGTGCCAGTAGTATGCCAGGCGCTTGGTACACCGGGGAGCTGTTTTTT.

The chain is built from TRBV19 and TRBJ1-2; D is possibly TRBD1 (6 bases). Trimming took 5 bases from V and 6 from J, leaving 13 bases between them. The CDR3 is 13 residues long. Germline assignment: CDR1 LNHDA and CDR2 SQIVND (reference sequence). CDR3 bases: TGTGCCAGTAGTTGGGGGACACGGGATGGCTACACCTTC. Protein product: CASSWGTRDGYTF.

The V call is TRBV7-6, the J call TRBJ1-3; D unclear. Germline-derived CDR1 and CDR2 are SGHVS and FNYEAQ. Trimming removed 2 bases at V and 4 bases at J, with 9 bases between. This CDR3 is built from 14 residues. The DNA of the CDR3 is TGTGCCAGCAGCTTAACCCAGGCGGGAAACACCATATATTTT. Residues: CASSLTQAGNTIYF.

V gene TRBV4-1 combines with J gene TRBJ1-4; D not resolved. V was shortened by 4 bases and J by 7 bases, with 10 bases between the two germline ends. Per the germline V gene, CDR1 is MGHRA and CDR2 is YSYEKL. The CDR3 runs to 13 residues. The CDR3 DNA reads TGCGCCAGCAGCCCCCTGGGCCTTGAAAAACTGTTTTTT. Protein product: CASSPLGLEKLFF.

This rearrangement joins TRBV7-9 to TRBJ1-2; no definite D call. Per the germline V gene, CDR1 is SEHNR and CDR2 is FQNEAQ (reference sequence). V was shortened by 2 bases and J by 1 base, with 8 bases between the two germline ends. The CDR3 consists of 14 residues. The CDR3, as DNA: TGTGCCAGCAGCTTACTACAGCTTAACTATGGCTACACCTTC. Protein product: CASSLLQLNYGYTF.

The chain has TRBV5-1 and TRBJ1-1; D remains unclear. The V and J ends lost 0 bases and 0 bases respectively, with 9 bases between them. CDR1 is SGHRS and CDR2 is YFSETQ in the germline V gene. The CDR3 covers 15 residues. CDR3 in DNA: TGCGCCAGCAGCTTGGGACATGTTATGAACACTGAAGCTTTCTTT. This translates into CASSLGHVMNTEAFF.

V gene TRBV18 combines with J gene TRBJ2-7, with TRBD1 matching 7 bases. CDR3 length: 15 amino acids. J was trimmed by 1 base and V by 3 bases; bases with no gene match: 6. Germline CDR1 is KGHSH and CDR2 is LQKENI. The CDR3 is CASSPPGQLSYEQYF. The CDR3 region has the DNA TGTGCCAGCTCACCCCCGGGACAGTTGTCCTACGAGCAGTACTTC.

This chain links TRBV2 with TRBJ1-5; no clear D gene. The CDR3 is 13 amino acids. Per germline, CDR1 SNHLY and CDR2 FYNNEI. Between the trimmed V and J ends, which lost 11 bases and 4 bases, there was a span of 15 bases. The CDR3 sequence is CAAKVETNQPQHF. CDR3 bases: TGTGCCGCCAAGGTCGAAACTAATCAGCCCCAGCATTTT. Full variable domain (outside the CDR3, taken from reference TRBV2 and TRBJ1-5): EPEVTQTPSHQVTQMGQEVILRCVPISNHLYFYWYRQILGQKVEFLVSFYNNEISEKSEIFDDQFSVERPDGSNFTLKIRSTKLEDSAMYFCAAKVETNQPQHFGDGTRLSIL.

This chain links TRBV21-1 with TRBJ2-7. TRBV21-1 is a known pseudogene. The CDR3 loop spans 17 amino acids. The CDR3 region is CASSKVQYEGGPYEQYF. The CDR3 region has the DNA TGTGCCAGCAGCAAAGTCCAGTATGAGGGGGGCCCCTACGAGCAGTACTTC.

The rearrangement links TRBV28 to TRBJ1-1; 8 bases map to TRBD1. The V gene end was trimmed by 5 bases and the J gene end by 13 bases; junction bases not matched to a gene: 12. CDR1 is MDHEN, CDR2 SYDVKM, per germline. This CDR3 is 13 amino acids long. The CDR3 loop is CASSSLQGGRGFF. DNA of the CDR3: TGTGCCAGCAGTAGCCTACAGGGGGGCCGGGGTTTCTTT.

The V call is TRBV19, the J call TRBJ1-2; D is unclear. The ends were cut back, 4 bases at V and 6 bases at J, with 6 bases in the middle. Germline V lookup: CDR1 LNHDA, CDR2 SQIVND (reference sequence). The CDR3 covers 11 residues. CDR3 nucleotides: TGTGCCAGTAGTAATGGGAATGGCTACACCTTC. This encodes CASSNGNGYTF.

J is TRBJ2-7 and V is TRBV19; D remains unclear. Germline V gene data show CDR1 as LNHDA and CDR2 as SQIVND (reference sequence). The CDR3 has 11 amino acids. V lost 10 bases and J lost 4, with 11 bases in between. In nucleotides, the CDR3 is TGTGCCACCTCCGACTGGTACGAGCAGTACTTC. Amino acids: CATSDWYEQYF.

The chain has TRBV19 and TRBJ1-6; tentatively, D is TRBD1 (6 bases). This CDR3 has 15 residues. V was trimmed by 3 bases and J by 10 bases, leaving 16 bases between them. Per the germline V gene, CDR1 is LNHDA and CDR2 is SQIVND (reference sequence). The CDR3 here is CASSMGRGLVSPLHF. As DNA, the CDR3 is TGTGCCAGTAGTATGGGCAGGGGTCTGGTCTCACCCCTCCACTTT.

The chain has TRBV6-5 and TRBJ1-1, with D perhaps TRBD1 (6 bases). Trimming removed 8 bases from V and 1 base from J, with 14 bases in between. The length of the CDR3 is 14 residues. Per the germline V gene, CDR1 is MNHEY and CDR2 is SVGAGI. The CDR3 DNA reads TGTGCCAGCGCTAAAGGGGGTGCGAACACTGAAGCTTTCTTT. This encodes CASAKGGANTEAFF.

This chain joins TRBV9 and TRBJ2-3, with 7 bases fitting TRBD2. Germline-derived CDR1 and CDR2 are SGDLS and YYNGEE. There are 17 residues in the CDR3. The V segment lost 2 bases and the J segment 8 bases; nucleotides outside the gene matches: 17. Written as DNA, the CDR3 is TGTGCCAGCAGCGTGGGGGGTTCTGGGAGGGCGCATGTTACGCAGTATTTT. Its protein is CASSVGGSGRAHVTQYF.

The CDR3 spells CASSLGRSYNEQFF. The CDR3 DNA reads TGTGCCAGCAGCCTAGGGCGTTCCTACAATGAGCAGTTCTTC. The chain uses TRBV11-3 and TRBJ2-1; D is unclear. Germline CDR1 reads SGHNT; CDR2 reads YENEEA. V lost 5 bases and J 1 base, leaving 9 bases between the germline ends. The CDR3 has 14 amino acids.

CDR3 DNA: TGTGCCAGCAGTGAATCCGTGGAAGATGAGCAGTTCTTC. As protein: CASSESVEDEQFF. The chain carries TRBV25-1 and TRBJ2-1, with unresolved D. V was clipped by 1 base and J by 8 bases, with 9 bases between them. CDR1 and CDR2 from the germline V gene are MGHDK and SYGVNS. This CDR3 has 13 residues.